The 23 T cell receptor beta chains given below trace back to one sample, sequenced in a study of early T cells in non-severe SARS-CoV-2 infection. TCRdb processed the 5' RACE reads anew with MiXCR; each CDR3 protein has one entry. Of roughly 48,000 distinct CDR3 sequences in the sample, less than 4.5% were seen once. Sequenced input: whole blood. The receptor source for this set is an adult who was a healthcare worker with PCR-confirmed SARS-CoV-2 infection or an uninfected control (not recorded which).

In its sample, this clonotype was seen many times. The chain recombines TRBV6-5 with TRBJ1-2, with D unclear. The CDR3 is 14 amino acids. Germline CDR1 MNHEY, CDR2 SVGAGI. V was cut by 4 bases and J by 8 bases, with 17 bases left in between. CDR3 residues: CASSSGLVGRGYTF. The CDR3 DNA reads TGTGCCAGCAGTTCCGGTTTAGTCGGGCGCGGCTACACCTTC.

This clonotype was detected many times. The CDR3 DNA is TGTGCCAGCAGGGGCGGGAGGAACGCCCACGAGCAGTACTTC. It codes for CASRGGRNAHEQYF. The rearrangement joins TRBV2 to TRBJ2-7; 8 positions agree with TRBD2. V shed 6 bases and J 5 bases; nucleotides not matched to a gene: 9. This CDR3 comprises 14 residues. The germline CDR1 and CDR2 sequences are SNHLY and FYNNEI.

Notes on this clonotype: Just one base apart from a much larger clone, this may be a read error. The rearrangement uses TRBV20-1 and TRBJ2-1; 9 bases align to TRBD2. The CDR3 length is 15 residues. Germline loops: CDR1 DFQATT, CDR2 SNEGSKA (reference sequence). CDR3 nucleotides: TGCAGTACTCTATTAGCGGGGGCTATCTACAATGGGCAGTTCTTC. Protein sequence: CSTLLAGAIYNGQFF.

This clonotype was observed many times. The V gene is TRBV12-3 or TRBV12-4, the J gene TRBJ2-1, with D possibly being TRBD2 (5 bases). The CDR3 is 13 amino acids. The germline V and J ends were trimmed by 7 bases and 4 bases, with 11 bases remaining between them. Here the CDR3 reads CASTDYLYNEQFF. The CDR3 nucleotides are TGTGCCAGCACCGACTACTTGTACAATGAGCAGTTCTTC.

This clonotype was counted at least ten times. The chain has TRBV10-3 and TRBJ2-6, with no clear D. Germline CDR1 and CDR2: ENHRY and SYGVKD. The CDR3 consists of 15 residues. Deletions cut 3 bases from V and 2 bases from J, with 8 bases between. As DNA, the CDR3 is TGTGCCATCAGTGACACGGCAACTGGGGCCAACGTCCTGACTTTC. Amino acid sequence: CAISDTATGANVLTF.

For this clonotype: A much larger clone differs from this one at a single base, so this may be a read error. The genes are TRBV24-1 and TRBJ2-4, with TRBD2 identical over 8 bases. This CDR3 has 13 residues. From germline, CDR1 is KGHDR and CDR2 SFDVKD. CDR3 coding DNA: TGTGTCACCTCCGCCAGCGGGAGAAACATTCAGTACTTC. Its translation is CVTSASGRNIQYF.

This clonotype was seen a few times. The rearrangement joins TRBV15 to TRBJ1-5; D is perhaps TRBD1 (5 bases). The germline V gene encodes CDR1 LNHNV and CDR2 YYDKDF (reference sequence). CDR3 length: 16 residues. Deletions cut 0 bases from V and 6 bases from J, with 15 bases between. CDR3 bases: TGTGCCACCAGCAGAGATCTGGGGCAGGGCGTTCAGCCCCAGCATTTT. Translated, it gives CATSRDLGQGVQPQHF.

The table lists this clonotype with a few counts. The genes are TRBV7-9 and TRBJ2-5; D is tentatively TRBD1 or TRBD2 (5 bases each). Germline V gene data show CDR1 as SEHNR and CDR2 as FQNEAQ (reference sequence). The CDR3 runs 13 residues. V lost 5 bases and J 9 bases, leaving 16 bases between the germline ends. The chain's CDR3 is CASSLQAVGAQYF. DNA of the CDR3: TGTGCCAGCAGCCTCCAAGCAGTGGGGGCCCAGTACTTC.

This clonotype was seen repeatedly, ten times or more. This chain links TRBV5-1 with TRBJ2-7, with 7 bases fitting TRBD2. Trimming took 5 bases from V and 0 from J; bases not matched to a gene: 8. CDR3 length: 15 amino acids. Germline V gene sequence: CDR1 SGHRS, CDR2 YFSETQ. Here the CDR3 reads CASRSGLGNSYEQYF. Written as DNA, the CDR3 is TGCGCCAGCAGATCAGGACTAGGAAACTCCTACGAGCAGTACTTC.

A few counts support this clonotype. The V gene is TRBV3-1, the J gene TRBJ2-7; no firm D call. The CDR3 runs to 14 residues. V was shortened by 4 bases and J by 0 bases, with 10 bases between the two germline ends. Per germline, CDR1 LGHDT and CDR2 YNNKEL (reference sequence). The chain's CDR3 is CASSRSPSSYEQYF. The DNA for the CDR3 is TGTGCCAGCAGCCGCTCTCCGAGCTCCTACGAGCAGTACTTC.

This clonotype was detected ten times or more. This rearrangement joins TRBV9 to TRBJ2-1; weak D call: TRBD1 (8 bases). Germline CDR1 and CDR2: SGDLS and YYNGEE. V shed 3 bases and J shed 3 bases, with 13 bases lying between them. The CDR3 length is 15 residues. CDR3: CASSEAGQDYNEQFF. CDR3 coding DNA: TGTGCCAGCAGCGAAGCGGGACAGGACTACAATGAGCAGTTCTTC.

J is TRBJ2-5 and V is TRBV29-1; no clear D. CDR1 is SQVTM and CDR2 is ANQGSEA in the germline V gene. The V end lost 7 bases, the J end lost 5 bases, and 17 bases lay between the germline ends. This CDR3 contains 13 residues. The CDR3 loop is CSAVVEIGETQYF. The CDR3 region has the DNA TGCAGCGCCGTCGTGGAGATTGGGGAGACCCAGTACTTC.

In its sample, this clonotype was seen many times. The chain couples TRBV11-2 to TRBJ2-2, with 7 bases aligning to TRBD1. The CDR3 extends over 13 amino acids. V lost 3 bases and J lost 8; bases outside the gene matches: 3. Germline V CDR1 and CDR2: SGHAT, FQNNGV. The CDR3 nucleotides read TGTGCCAGCAGCTTCACGGACAGGGGGGAGCTGTTTTTT. Its translation: CASSFTDRGELFF.

There are many counts of this clonotype. The J gene is TRBJ2-3, the V gene TRBV6-1; 8 positions match TRBD1. The CDR3 loop spans 15 amino acids. Germline CDR1 MNHNS, CDR2 SASEGT. V dropped 2 bases and J dropped 0; count of bases not matched to a gene: 1. The CDR3 DNA is TGTGCCAGCAGTGAACAGGGGGCTAGCACAGATACGCAGTATTTT. Its protein product is CASSEQGASTDTQYF.

The chain links TRBV11-2 to TRBJ2-1; D gene unclear. The CDR3 is 11 amino acids. CDR1 is SGHAT, CDR2 FQNNGV, per germline. V was trimmed by 5 bases and J by 7 bases, leaving 6 bases between them. CDR3 amino acids: CASSRENEQFF. CDR3 coding DNA: TGTGCCAGCAGCCGAGAGAATGAGCAGTTCTTC.

Ten or more counts support this clonotype. The chain links TRBV7-9 to TRBJ1-1; possible D gene TRBD1, 5 bases. With 5 bases removed from V and 1 base from J, the gap between germline ends came to 11 bases. CDR3 length: 14 residues. Germline CDR1 SEHNR, CDR2 FQNEAQ (reference sequence). DNA of the CDR3: TGTGCCAGCAGCCCAAGTGGACAGAACACTGAAGCTTTCTTT. It yields the protein CASSPSGQNTEAFF.

This clonotype was picked up many times. The chain joins TRBV12-3 or TRBV12-4 to TRBJ1-5; D might be TRBD1 (5 bases). This CDR3 has 12 amino acids. V gave up 8 bases and J gave up 3 bases, with 8 bases separating them. Written as DNA, the CDR3 is TGTGCCAGCCGGGGCCTCAATCAGCCCCAGCATTTT. As protein: CASRGLNQPQHF.

On this clonotype itself: This may arise from a read error, as a much more abundant clone is one base away. CDR3 bases: TGTGCCAGCAGCCGGACTAGCAGGGGACCAGATACGCAGTATTTT. Translated, it gives CASSRTSRGPDTQYF. The rearrangement uses TRBV5-8 and TRBJ2-3, with 8 nucleotides matching TRBD2. The CDR3 is 15 residues long. The V and J ends lost 4 bases and 4 bases, in that order; junction bases with no gene match: 8. CDR1 is SGHTS and CDR2 is YDEGEE in the germline V gene.

In this sample, this clonotype turned up a few times. The chain joins TRBV5-6 to TRBJ2-1; the D is unclear. The V gene lost 2 bases and the J gene lost 8 bases, with 8 bases spanning the gap. This CDR3 comprises 12 residues. Germline V gene data show CDR1 as SGHDT and CDR2 as YYEEEE. The CDR3 DNA reads TGTGCCAGCAGCTTCGAAGTAGATGAGCAGTTCTTC. It codes for CASSFEVDEQFF.

This clonotype was seen at least ten times. CDR3 in amino acids: CSARRGTEEQFF. The CDR3, as DNA: TGCAGTGCTAGAAGGGGTACGGAGGAGCAGTTCTTC. This chain connects TRBV20-1 to TRBJ2-1; a weak D match, TRBD1 (5 bases). Trimming removed 2 bases at V and 10 bases at J, with 12 bases between. Germline CDR1 reads DFQATT; CDR2 reads SNEGSKA (reference sequence). This CDR3 has 12 residues.

This clonotype was seen ten or more times. The gene calls are TRBV4-2 and TRBJ2-2, with 8 positions matching TRBD2. Germline V CDR1 and CDR2: LGHNA, YNFKEQ. V gave up 0 bases and J gave up 6 bases; unmatched junction bases: 9. The CDR3 has 17 amino acids. In DNA, the CDR3 is TGTGCCAGCAGCCAAGAGCGAATCGGGGGGGCCGCCGGGGAGCTGTTTTTT. It encodes CASSQERIGGAAGELFF.

This clonotype occurred many times. The J gene is TRBJ2-7, the V gene TRBV5-4, with 9 bases aligning to TRBD1. CDR3 length: 15 amino acids. Germline-derived CDR1 and CDR2 are SGHNT and YYREEE (reference sequence). Trimming took 4 bases from V and 5 from J; bases not matched to a gene: 10. DNA for the CDR3: TGTGCCAGCAGCGACCCGACAGGGGGTCAAAACGAGCAGTACTTC. Its protein is CASSDPTGGQNEQYF.

This clonotype was found many times. This chain joins TRBV7-9 and TRBJ2-1; 9 positions agree with TRBD1. Unmatched junction bases numbered 7, after V lost 6 bases and J lost 4 bases. CDR3 length: 15 residues. Germline values: CDR1 SEHNR, CDR2 FQNEAQ (reference sequence). CDR3 protein: CASRAQGAQYNEQFF. In DNA, the CDR3 is TGTGCCAGCAGGGCACAGGGGGCGCAATACAATGAGCAGTTCTTC.